This TCR beta chain was documented in a study of T-cell memory formation after mild COVID-19. Study outcomes and limitations: Some clones that responded turned up in pre-infection memory, which suggests that cross-reactive memory joined in. Clones that shrank (day 15 to 85) were balanced CD4/CD8, whereas later expanders leaned CD4+.

Germline V CDR1 and CDR2: SGHRS, YFSETQ. This CDR3 is built from 16 residues. V was clipped by 1 base and J by 1 base, with 11 bases between them. Constant-segment-primed 5'RACE gave TCR alpha and TCR beta cDNA libraries with sample barcodes and UMIs. TCRdb reprocessed the 5' RACE reads with MiXCR, giving one entry per CDR3 protein. Of 550,000 to 650,000 distinct CDR3 sequences listed, 17% are singletons. This clonotype appeared many times. What it recognizes is unknown. Source material: PBMCs or a T cell subset sorted from them (not recorded which). The source is an adult woman who had mild COVID-19 (a few samples of this study predate the infection). Cell type and time point are not known. The V gene is TRBV5-1, the J gene TRBJ2-2, with D possibly matching TRBD2 (6 bases). Written as DNA, the CDR3 is TGCGCCAGCAGCTTGTACCGGGGAGGGAACACCGGGGAGCTGTTTTTT. Amino acid sequence: CASSLYRGGNTGELFF.